These 11 T cell receptor beta chains came from one sample sequenced in a study of beta chain features in type 1 diabetes. TCRB transcripts that were expressed got sequenced, as all of the isolated RNA had been reverse transcribed. The method was immunoSEQ multiplex PCR; TCRdb's version includes in-frame clones alone and lacks a portion of them. The sample records over 500,000 clones, less than 20% being singletons. Input material: naive CD4+ T cells from blood. The origin of the receptors is a man younger than 30 in good health.

This clone has a handful of counts. The chain couples TRBV2 to TRBJ2-7; weak D call: TRBD1 (6 bases). The CDR3 length is 14 residues. Germline V gives CDR1 SNHLY, CDR2 FYNNEI. The germline V and J ends were trimmed by 2 bases and 9 bases, with 17 bases remaining between them. The CDR3 nucleotides read TGTGCCAGCAGTGAAAGCTCCCACTCAGGGGTGCAGTACTTC. This encodes CASSESSHSGVQYF.

The chain joins TRBV4-3 to TRBJ2-3, with D possibly being TRBD1 or TRBD2 (5 bases each). CDR1 LGHNA and CDR2 YSLEER come from the germline V gene. There are 16 residues in the CDR3. The ends were cut back, 2 bases at V and 0 bases at J, with 12 bases in the middle. The CDR3: CASSQTPGRSTDTQYF. DNA of the CDR3: TGCGCCAGCAGCCAAACACCGGGACGAAGCACAGATACGCAGTATTTT.

The CDR3 here is CASSPRGGTQYF. For the CDR3, the DNA is TGTGCCAGCAGCCCCCGGGGGGGGACCCAGTACTTC. The chain joins TRBV7-6 to TRBJ2-5; 8 positions agree with TRBD2. V shed 5 bases and J 7 bases; nucleotides not matched to a gene: 3. The germline gives CDR1 SGHVS, CDR2 FNYEAQ. This CDR3 is built from 12 residues. Supplemented by reference TRBV7-6 and TRBJ2-5, the full variable domain reads GAGVSQSPRYKVTKRGQDVALRCDPISGHVSLYWYRQALGQGPEFLTYFNYEAQQDKSGLPNDRFSAERPEGSISTLTIQRTEQRDSAMYRCASSPRGGTQYFGPGTRLLVL.

In its sample, this clone was seen a few times. This chain links TRBV5-1 with TRBJ1-4, with D uncertain. CDR1 and CDR2 from the germline V gene are SGHRS and YFSETQ. V was shortened by 5 bases and J by 0 bases, with 14 bases between the two germline ends. This CDR3 contains 16 residues. For the CDR3, the DNA is TGCGCCAGCAGTCTGGGAAGTTCTGCAACTAATGAAAAACTGTTTTTT. Translating it yields CASSLGSSATNEKLFF.

Only a few counts were recorded for this clone. Here the CDR3 DNA reads TGTGCCAGCAGCTTAACGGCCAGGGATGGCTACACCTTC. Encoded protein: CASSLTARDGYTF. The rearrangement links TRBV7-3 to TRBJ1-2; TRBD1 is a possible D gene (5 bases). Germline V gene lookup returns CDR1 SGHTA and CDR2 FQGTGA. Trimming took 0 bases from V and 6 from J, leaving 8 bases between them. CDR3 length: 13 amino acids.

Only a few counts were recorded for this clone. The J gene is TRBJ2-4, the V gene TRBV2; D call uncertain. CDR3 length: 11 amino acids. V was cut by 6 bases and J by 11 bases, with 11 bases left in between. CDR1 and CDR2 (germline): SNHLY, FYNNEI. In DNA, the CDR3 is TGTGCCAGCAGATGGGAAAGCTTTCAGTACTTC. It encodes CASRWESFQYF. The whole variable domain, filled in from reference TRBV2 and TRBJ2-4, reads EPEVTQTPSHQVTQMGQEVILRCVPISNHLYFYWYRQILGQKVEFLVSFYNNEISEKSEIFDDQFSVERPDGSNFTLKIRSTKLEDSAMYFCASRWESFQYFGAGTRLSVL.

The J gene is TRBJ1-2, the V gene TRBV4-3; 7 nucleotides match TRBD1. CDR1 is LGHNA and CDR2 is YSLEER in the germline V gene. CDR3 length equals 15 residues. With V trimmed by 1 base and J by 8 bases, 10 bases remained unmatched. The CDR3 coding sequence is TGCGCCAGCAGCCAAGGGGGTGGGACAGTAAGCGGCTACACCTTC. This gives the protein CASSQGGGTVSGYTF.

This clone has more than one count but fewer than ten. Within the sample, other DNA sequences also encode this same CDR3. The chain combines TRBV20-1 with TRBJ1-1; D call uncertain. The CDR3 is 11 residues long. Between the trimmed V and J ends, which lost 3 bases and 1 base, there was a span of 3 bases. Germline V gives CDR1 DFQATT, CDR2 SNEGSKA (reference sequence). The DNA for the CDR3 is TGCAGTGCTAGGAGGAACACTGAAGCTTTCTTT. Translated: CSARRNTEAFF.

The V gene is TRBV5-4, the J gene TRBJ2-2, with 9 bases identical to TRBD1. Germline lookup yields CDR1 SGHNT and CDR2 YYREEE (reference sequence). The V gene end was trimmed by 0 bases and the J gene end by 5 bases; junction bases not matched to a gene: 5. The CDR3 consists of 16 residues. CDR3 DNA sequence: TGTGCCAGCAGCTTGGCTGGACAGGGGAAAACCGGGGAGCTGTTTTTT. Its protein product is CASSLAGQGKTGELFF.

This clone was counted between two and nine times. The chain employs TRBV7-2 and TRBJ2-3; D unclear. Germline CDR1 and CDR2: SGHTA and FQGNSA. This CDR3 spans 12 amino acids. The V and J ends lost 3 bases and 6 bases respectively, with 7 bases between them. The CDR3 sequence is CASSFSGDTQYF. CDR3 sequence (DNA): TGTGCCAGCAGCTTCTCGGGTGATACGCAGTATTTT.

This clone was found a few times. This CDR3 reads CASTRLGTSGYNEQFF. In DNA, the CDR3 is TGTGCCAGCACACGCCTCGGGACTAGCGGCTACAATGAGCAGTTCTTC. V is TRBV9 and J is TRBJ2-1; 11 nucleotides match TRBD2. CDR3 length: 16 residues. Germline values: CDR1 SGDLS, CDR2 YYNGEE. The junction had 8 bases not matched to a gene; V was cut back by 6 bases and J by 3 bases.